The 12 T cell receptor beta chains below all came from one sample that was sequenced in a study of shared clonotypes between healthy human individuals. Clones were read by immunoSEQ multiplex PCR, and TCRdb kept only the in-frame ones, dropping some. The sample yields 2 million to 2.5 million clones, more than 90% seen once. Specimen: naive CD4+ T cells sorted from blood. Documented subset: CD45RA+ positively selected. These receptors were collected from a man younger than 35 in good health.

The chain combines TRBV30 with TRBJ1-4, with TRBD1 as a possible D gene (6 bases). Trimming shortened V by 7 bases and J by 8 bases, and 17 bases separated the two germline ends. Germline loops: CDR1 GTSNPN, CDR2 SVGIG (reference sequence). The CDR3 has 13 amino acids. The CDR3 coding sequence is TGTGCCTCCAGGGGCAGGAGGCAAGAAAAACTGTTTTTT. Translating gives CASRGRRQEKLFF.

The genes are TRBV18 and TRBJ2-5, with D perhaps TRBD1 (5 bases). Germline V lookup: CDR1 KGHSH, CDR2 LQKENI. This CDR3 has 14 residues. Deletions cut 4 bases from V and 5 bases from J, with 14 bases between. The CDR3 nucleotides are TGTGCCAGCTCACGACAGCTTTCAAGGGAGACCCAGTACTTC. The encoded protein is CASSRQLSRETQYF. The full variable domain, rest sourced from reference TRBV18 and TRBJ2-5, is NAGVMQNPRHLVRRRGQEARLRCSPMKGHSHVYWYRQLPEEGLKFMVYLQKENIIDESGMPKERFSAEFPKEGPSILRIQQVVRGDSAAYFCASSRQLSRETQYFGPGTRLLVL.

This CDR3 reads CASSPRGKSSYEQYF. The DNA of the CDR3 is TGTGCCAGCTCACCAAGGGGAAAAAGCTCCTACGAGCAGTACTTC. The chain recombines TRBV18 with TRBJ2-7, with TRBD1 as a possible D gene (5 bases). The CDR3 totals 15 residues. V was trimmed by 2 bases and J by 0 bases, leaving 11 bases between them. The V gene's germline CDR1 is KGHSH and CDR2 LQKENI. The entire variable domain, with the rest obtained from reference TRBV18 and TRBJ2-7, is as follows: NAGVMQNPRHLVRRRGQEARLRCSPMKGHSHVYWYRQLPEEGLKFMVYLQKENIIDESGMPKERFSAEFPKEGPSILRIQQVVRGDSAAYFCASSPRGKSSYEQYFGPGTRLTVT.

This clone has a single count. The genes are TRBV6-6 and TRBJ1-3; D unresolved. The germline V gene has CDR1 MNHNY and CDR2 SVGAGI (reference sequence). The ends were cut back, 2 bases at V and 3 bases at J, with 8 bases in the middle. The CDR3 is made up of 14 amino acids. CDR3 DNA: TGTGCCAGCAGTTACACGGAGGTTGGAAACACCATATATTTT. Protein: CASSYTEVGNTIYF.

This chain uses TRBV7-9 with TRBJ1-4, with a weak D call TRBD1 (6 bases). Germline values: CDR1 SEHNR, CDR2 FQNEAQ (reference sequence). V was pared by 4 bases and J by 7 bases, with 13 bases between. This CDR3 has 14 amino acids. The CDR3 nucleotides are TGTGCCAGCAGCTCGCAGGGGAGCGGTGAAAAACTGTTTTTT. Protein sequence: CASSSQGSGEKLFF.

The V and J genes are TRBV9 and TRBJ1-3; D is undetermined. The CDR3 loop spans 14 amino acids. V lost 4 bases and J lost 0, with 8 bases in between. Germline V gene data show CDR1 as SGDLS and CDR2 as YYNGEE. Here the CDR3 reads CASSRPFSGNTIYF. The CDR3 DNA reads as TGTGCCAGCAGCCGTCCTTTCTCTGGAAACACCATATATTTT. The full variable domain, in which reference TRBV9 and TRBJ1-3 provide the parts outside the CDR3, is DSGVTQTPKHLITATGQRVTLRCSPRSGDLSVYWYQQSLDQGLQFLIQYYNGEERAKGNILERFSAQQFPDLHSELNLSSLELGDSALYFCASSRPFSGNTIYFGEGSWLTVV.

The chain joins TRBV14 to TRBJ2-2; perhaps TRBD2 as D (5 bases). The V gene's germline CDR1 is SGHDN and CDR2 FVKESK. The CDR3 is 17 residues long. The V gene lost 0 bases and the J gene lost 2 bases, with 13 bases spanning the gap. The CDR3 DNA reads TGTGCCAGCAGCCAAGAAAGGCGGACTCAAAACACCGGGGAGCTGTTTTTT. Encoded protein: CASSQERRTQNTGELFF.

The V and J genes are TRBV28 and TRBJ1-1; no reliable D call. Germline V lookup: CDR1 MDHEN, CDR2 SYDVKM. The V gene lost 7 bases and the J gene lost 1 base, with 7 bases spanning the gap. The length of the CDR3 is 12 residues. The CDR3 loop is CASKTKNTEAFF. The CDR3 coding sequence is TGTGCCAGCAAAACCAAGAACACTGAAGCTTTCTTT.

This clone was observed a single time. The chain joins TRBV6-1 to TRBJ1-5; TRBD1 matches at 7 bases. Unmatched junction bases numbered 6, after V lost 3 bases and J lost 4 bases. The CDR3 runs 15 residues. Germline loops: CDR1 MNHNS, CDR2 SASEGT. The CDR3 reads CASSDSGQINQPQHF. The CDR3, as DNA: TGTGCCAGCAGTGATTCGGGACAGATAAATCAGCCCCAGCATTTT.

For this clone: A read error may produce the germline difference seen at one junction end. This chain uses TRBV6-6 with TRBJ1-1, with D unresolved. This CDR3 is built from 14 residues. In germline, CDR1 is MNHNY, CDR2 SVGAGI (reference sequence). The CDR3, as DNA: TGTGCCATCAGTGGAGGCTTACTGAACACTGAAGCTTTCTTT. Protein sequence: CAISGGLLNTEAFF.

The count of this clone is one. J is TRBJ2-2 and V is TRBV19; 9 bases agree with TRBD2. The germline V gene has CDR1 LNHDA and CDR2 SQIVND (reference sequence). Trimming at V came to 1 base and at J to 5 bases, leaving 5 bases not matched to a gene. This CDR3 is built from 16 residues. The CDR3 nucleotides are TGTGCCAGTAGTATAGGCGGGAGGGCCGGAACCGGGGAGCTGTTTTTT. It encodes CASSIGGRAGTGELFF. The full variable domain, in which reference TRBV19 and TRBJ2-2 provide the parts outside the CDR3, is DGGITQSPKYLFRKEGQNVTLSCEQNLNHDAMYWYRQDPGQGLRLIYYSQIVNDFQKGDIAEGYSVSREKKESFPLTVTSAQKNPTAFYLCASSIGGRAGTGELFFGEGSRLTVL.

This sequence joins TRBV6-5 and TRBJ1-6; weak D call: TRBD1 (5 bases). The CDR3 sequence is 12 residues long. In germline, CDR1 is MNHEY, CDR2 SVGAGI. V shed 8 bases and J shed 10 bases, with 12 bases lying between them. The CDR3 DNA reads TGTGCCAGCCAGGGATCCGGATCACCCCTCCACTTT. This sequence encodes CASQGSGSPLHF.